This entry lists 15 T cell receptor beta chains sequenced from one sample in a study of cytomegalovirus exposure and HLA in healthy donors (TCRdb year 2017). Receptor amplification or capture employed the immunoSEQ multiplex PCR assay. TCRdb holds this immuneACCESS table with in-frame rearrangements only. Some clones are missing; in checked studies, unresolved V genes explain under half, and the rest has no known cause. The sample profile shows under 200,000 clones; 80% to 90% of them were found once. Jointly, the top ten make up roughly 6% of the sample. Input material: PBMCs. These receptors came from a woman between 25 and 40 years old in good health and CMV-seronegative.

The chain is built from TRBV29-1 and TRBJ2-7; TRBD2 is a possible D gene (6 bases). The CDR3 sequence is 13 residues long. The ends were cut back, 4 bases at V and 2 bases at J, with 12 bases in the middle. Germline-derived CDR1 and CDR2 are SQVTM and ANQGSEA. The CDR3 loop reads CSVARRGAYEQYF. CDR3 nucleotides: TGCAGCGTTGCGCGGCGGGGAGCCTACGAGCAGTACTTC.

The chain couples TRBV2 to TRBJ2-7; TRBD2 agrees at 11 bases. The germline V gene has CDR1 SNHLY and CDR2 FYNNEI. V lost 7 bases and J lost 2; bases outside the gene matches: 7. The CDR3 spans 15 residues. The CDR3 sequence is CASTLATSGAYEQYF. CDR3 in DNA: TGTGCCAGCACCCTAGCGACTAGCGGGGCCTACGAGCAGTACTTC.

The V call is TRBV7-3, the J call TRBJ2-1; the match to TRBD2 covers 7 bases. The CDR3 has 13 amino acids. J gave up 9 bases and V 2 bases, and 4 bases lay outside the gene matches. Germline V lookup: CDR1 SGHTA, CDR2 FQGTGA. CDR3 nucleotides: TGTGCCAGCAGCTTAGCTCTAGCGGCTGAGCAGTTCTTC. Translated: CASSLALAAEQFF. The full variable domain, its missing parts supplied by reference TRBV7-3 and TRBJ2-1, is GAGVSQTPSNKVTEKGKYVELRCDPISGHTALYWYRQSLGQGPEFLIYFQGTGAADDSGLPNDRFFAVRPEGSVSTLKIQRTERGDSAVYLCASSLALAAEQFFGPGTRLTVL.

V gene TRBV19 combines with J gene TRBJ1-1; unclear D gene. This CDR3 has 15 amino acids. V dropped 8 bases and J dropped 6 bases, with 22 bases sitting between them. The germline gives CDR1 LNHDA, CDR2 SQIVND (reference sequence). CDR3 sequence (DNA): TGTGCCAGTCATAGACGGCCTGAGGATAGGGCTGAAGCTTTCTTT. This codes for CASHRRPEDRAEAFF.

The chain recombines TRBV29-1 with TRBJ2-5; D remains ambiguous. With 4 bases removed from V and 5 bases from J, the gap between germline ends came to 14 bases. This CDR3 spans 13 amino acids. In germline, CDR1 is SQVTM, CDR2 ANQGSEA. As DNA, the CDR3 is TGCAGCGTTGTGAGCTATACTCGGGAGACCCAGTACTTC. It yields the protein CSVVSYTRETQYF.

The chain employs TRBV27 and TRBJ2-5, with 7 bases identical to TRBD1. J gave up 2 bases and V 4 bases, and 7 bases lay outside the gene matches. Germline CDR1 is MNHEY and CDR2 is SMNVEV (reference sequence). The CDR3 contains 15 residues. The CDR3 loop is CASSSTGPPQETQYF. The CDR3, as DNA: TGTGCCAGCAGTTCGACAGGGCCCCCTCAAGAGACCCAGTACTTC.

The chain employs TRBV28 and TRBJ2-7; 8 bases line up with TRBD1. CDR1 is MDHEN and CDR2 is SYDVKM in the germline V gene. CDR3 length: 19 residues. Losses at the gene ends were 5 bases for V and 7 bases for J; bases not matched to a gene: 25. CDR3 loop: CASSGLLGQVRGRGREQYF. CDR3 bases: TGTGCCAGCAGTGGGCTCCTGGGACAGGTTCGGGGCCGGGGTCGAGAGCAGTACTTC. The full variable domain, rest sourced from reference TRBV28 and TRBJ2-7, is DVKVTQSSRYLVKRTGEKVFLECVQDMDHENMFWYRQDPGLGLRLIYFSYDVKMKEKGDIPEGYSVSREKKERFSLILESASTNQTSMYLCASSGLLGQVRGRGREQYFGPGTRLTVT.

CDR3: CASSLRYTGQLSEAFF. CDR3 nucleotide sequence: TGTGCCAGCAGCCTAAGATACACGGGACAGCTTAGTGAAGCTTTCTTT. The J gene is TRBJ1-1, the V gene TRBV5-6; 7 bases line up with TRBD1. This CDR3 contains 16 residues. The ends lost 4 bases at V and 7 bases at J; junction bases unmatched: 16. Germline CDR1 and CDR2: SGHDT and YYEEEE.

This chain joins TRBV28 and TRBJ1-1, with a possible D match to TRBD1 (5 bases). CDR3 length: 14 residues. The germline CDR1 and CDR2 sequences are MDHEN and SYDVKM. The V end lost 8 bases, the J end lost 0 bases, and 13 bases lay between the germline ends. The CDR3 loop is CASAHGAMNTEAFF. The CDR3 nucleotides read TGTGCCAGCGCCCATGGGGCTATGAACACTGAAGCTTTCTTT.

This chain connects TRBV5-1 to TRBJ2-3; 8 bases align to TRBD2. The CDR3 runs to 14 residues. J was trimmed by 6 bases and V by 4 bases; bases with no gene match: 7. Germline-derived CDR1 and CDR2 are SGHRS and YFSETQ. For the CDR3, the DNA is TGCGCCAGCAGCCTGGGACTAGAGAGGGATACGCAGTATTTT. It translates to CASSLGLERDTQYF.

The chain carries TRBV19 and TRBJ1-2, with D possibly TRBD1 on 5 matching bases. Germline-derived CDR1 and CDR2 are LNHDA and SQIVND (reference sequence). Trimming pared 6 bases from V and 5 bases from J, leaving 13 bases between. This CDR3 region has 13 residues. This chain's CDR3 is CASSRGFRYGYTF. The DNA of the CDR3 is TGTGCCAGTAGCCGGGGGTTCCGGTATGGCTACACCTTC.

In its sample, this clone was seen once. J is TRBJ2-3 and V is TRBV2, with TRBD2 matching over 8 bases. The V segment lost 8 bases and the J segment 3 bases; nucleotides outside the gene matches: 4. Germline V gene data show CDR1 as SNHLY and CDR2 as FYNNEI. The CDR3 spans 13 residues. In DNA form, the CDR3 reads TGTGCCAGCTTACTAGCGGAAACAGATACGCAGTATTTT. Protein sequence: CASLLAETDTQYF.

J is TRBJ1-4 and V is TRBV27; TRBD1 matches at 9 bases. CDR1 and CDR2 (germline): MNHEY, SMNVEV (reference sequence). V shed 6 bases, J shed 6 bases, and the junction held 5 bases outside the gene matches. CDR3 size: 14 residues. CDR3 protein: CASRRTGEDEKLFF. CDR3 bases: TGTGCCAGCAGGCGGACAGGGGAGGATGAAAAACTGTTTTTT.

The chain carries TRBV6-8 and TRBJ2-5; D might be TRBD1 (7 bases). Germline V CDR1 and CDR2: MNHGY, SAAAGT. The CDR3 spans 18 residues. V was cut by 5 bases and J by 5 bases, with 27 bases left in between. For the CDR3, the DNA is TGTGCCAGCAGTCTGCCCCAGGGGGGCCCCCACAATTGGGAGACCCAGTACTTC. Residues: CASSLPQGGPHNWETQYF.

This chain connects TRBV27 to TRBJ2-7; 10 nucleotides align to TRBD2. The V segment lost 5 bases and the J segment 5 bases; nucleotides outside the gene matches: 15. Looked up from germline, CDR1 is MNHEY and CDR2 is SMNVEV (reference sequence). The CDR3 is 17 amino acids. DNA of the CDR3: TGTGCCAGCAGTCCGATAAACCAAGCGGGAGGGCCCAACGAGCAGTACTTC. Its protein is CASSPINQAGGPNEQYF.